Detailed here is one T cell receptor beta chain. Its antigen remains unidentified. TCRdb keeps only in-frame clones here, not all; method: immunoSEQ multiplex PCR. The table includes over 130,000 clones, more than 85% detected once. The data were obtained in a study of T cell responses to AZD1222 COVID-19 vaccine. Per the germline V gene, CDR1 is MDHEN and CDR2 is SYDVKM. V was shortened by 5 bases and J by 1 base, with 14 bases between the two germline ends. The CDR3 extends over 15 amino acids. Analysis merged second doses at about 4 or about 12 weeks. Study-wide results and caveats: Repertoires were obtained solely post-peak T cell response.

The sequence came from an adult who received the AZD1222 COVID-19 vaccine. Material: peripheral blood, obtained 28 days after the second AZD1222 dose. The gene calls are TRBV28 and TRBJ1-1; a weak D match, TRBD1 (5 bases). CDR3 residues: CASSHQQRGNTEAFF. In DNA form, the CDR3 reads TGTGCCAGCAGTCACCAACAGAGGGGGAACACTGAAGCTTTCTTT.